These 18 T cell receptor beta chains were sequenced from one sample in a study of radiation and T cells in renal cell carcinoma (dated by TCRdb to the early 2020s). This specimen's time point label, per the study, means: baseline pretreatment blood. The treatment or condition label, read with the paper, signifies: 15 Gy SBRT to primary tumor, nephrectomy 4 weeks later. Library generation was performed with the immunoSEQ multiplex PCR assay. Held by TCRdb, this immuneACCESS table contains in-frame sequences only and omits some clones. Under half of the omission traces to an unresolved V gene where checked; the cause of the rest is unknown. Present in this sample are 150,000 or so clones, approximately 91% of which were seen just once. Around 13% of the sample belongs to the ten largest clones. The source material was blood, sampled from a patient whose treatment included radiotherapy and nephrectomy. These receptors came from a woman between 45 and 65 years old with renal cell carcinoma.

This chain links TRBV29-1 with TRBJ1-1, with D possibly TRBD1 on 5 matching bases. The CDR3 loop spans 14 amino acids. V was shortened by 4 bases and J by 2 bases, with 14 bases between the two germline ends. CDR1 and CDR2 (germline): SQVTM, ANQGSEA. The CDR3 reads CSVVTGLANTEAFF. Here the CDR3 DNA reads TGCAGCGTTGTAACAGGTCTTGCCAACACTGAAGCTTTCTTT. Full variable domain (outside the CDR3, taken from reference TRBV29-1 and TRBJ1-1): SAVISQKPSRDICQRGTSLTIQCQVDSQVTMMFWYRQQPGQSLTLIATANQGSEATYESGFVIDKFPISRPNLTFSTLTVSNMSPEDSSIYLCSVVTGLANTEAFFGQGTRLTVV.

This clone was detected only a few times. Other DNA sequences in the same sample also yield this CDR3. V usage is TRBV2 and J usage is TRBJ2-3, with D unresolved. This CDR3 contains 12 residues. Germline CDR1 is SNHLY and CDR2 is FYNNEI. The V end was cut by 3 bases, the J end by 0 bases, with 1 base between. Here the CDR3 reads CASSESTDTQYF. Written as DNA, the CDR3 is TGTGCCAGCAGTGAGAGCACAGATACGCAGTATTTT.

This clone has more than one count but fewer than ten. The CDR3 DNA is TGTGCCAGCAGTTACTCGAAGGGGAGCACTGAAGCTTTCTTT. Translating it yields CASSYSKGSTEAFF. The chain recombines TRBV6-5 with TRBJ1-1, with D perhaps TRBD1 (5 bases). The CDR3 spans 14 residues. The ends were cut back, 0 bases at V and 4 bases at J, with 9 bases in the middle. Germline V gives CDR1 MNHEY, CDR2 SVGAGI.

The rearrangement joins TRBV7-8 to TRBJ1-5; D is possibly TRBD1 (6 bases). Germline V gene data show CDR1 as SGHVS and CDR2 as FQNEAQ. CDR3 size: 13 residues. The V end lost 7 bases, the J end lost 4 bases, and 11 bases lay between the germline ends. The CDR3: CASNNRDNQPQHF. CDR3 in DNA: TGTGCCAGCAACAACAGGGATAATCAGCCCCAGCATTTT.

In its sample, this clone was seen once. The gene calls are TRBV6-1 and TRBJ2-3, with TRBD1 identical over 7 bases. Germline-derived CDR1 and CDR2 are MNHNS and SASEGT. The CDR3 is 16 residues long. Trimming removed 3 bases from V and 1 base from J; junction bases left unmatched: 7. The CDR3 DNA sequence: TGTGCCAGCAGTGATGTCGAGGGGGCCGGCACAGATACGCAGTATTTT. This sequence encodes CASSDVEGAGTDTQYF.

This chain uses TRBV14 with TRBJ2-7, with 9 bases fitting TRBD1. CDR1 SGHDN and CDR2 FVKESK come from the germline V gene. J lost 3 bases, V lost 3 bases, and 9 bases had no gene match. CDR3 length: 16 residues. CDR3 amino acids: CASSQGTGTGIYEQYF. Here the CDR3 DNA reads TGTGCCAGCAGCCAGGGTACCGGGACAGGGATCTACGAGCAGTACTTC.

This rearrangement joins TRBV7-9 to TRBJ2-5; D gene unclear. V was pared by 5 bases and J by 5 bases, with 15 bases between. The germline CDR1 and CDR2 sequences are SEHNR and FQNEAQ (reference sequence). The CDR3 runs 14 residues. The CDR3 DNA sequence: TGTGCCAGCAGCCCACGCGGACCCGAGGAGACCCAGTACTTC. It encodes CASSPRGPEETQYF.

This rearrangement joins TRBV29-1 to TRBJ2-1; 9 bases are a match to TRBD2. The CDR3 totals 14 residues. J was trimmed by 9 bases and V by 5 bases; bases with no gene match: 11. Per germline, CDR1 SQVTM and CDR2 ANQGSEA. CDR3 protein: CSVTRGGRFGEQFF. DNA of the CDR3: TGCAGCGTTACGCGGGGGGGCCGTTTCGGTGAGCAGTTCTTC.

The V call is TRBV19, the J call TRBJ2-7, with TRBD1 identical over 7 bases. CDR1 LNHDA and CDR2 SQIVND come from the germline V gene (reference sequence). The CDR3 extends over 14 amino acids. V shed 6 bases and J 7 bases; nucleotides not matched to a gene: 12. The CDR3: CASRNPNRGEEQYF. The CDR3 coding sequence is TGTGCCAGTAGAAACCCTAACAGGGGAGAGGAGCAGTACTTC. The full variable domain, in which reference TRBV19 and TRBJ2-7 provide the parts outside the CDR3, is DGGITQSPKYLFRKEGQNVTLSCEQNLNHDAMYWYRQDPGQGLRLIYYSQIVNDFQKGDIAEGYSVSREKKESFPLTVTSAQKNPTAFYLCASRNPNRGEEQYFGPGTRLTVT.

Regarding this clone: The junction departs from germline at one end; a sequencing error may be responsible. The chain carries TRBV7-9 and TRBJ2-7; 7 bases match TRBD2. The CDR3 loop spans 12 amino acids. Germline loops: CDR1 SEHNR, CDR2 FQNEAQ (reference sequence). CDR3 loop: CASRSSNERDHF. CDR3 DNA sequence: TGTGCCAGCAGATCCAGCAACGAGCGGGACCATTTC.

The chain uses TRBV4-2 and TRBJ2-7; D uncertain. The CDR3 is 18 residues long. V was pared by 0 bases and J by 1 base, with 19 bases between. Germline V CDR1 and CDR2: LGHNA, YNFKEQ. CDR3 amino acids: CASSQDHVQTPNSYEQYF. Here the CDR3 DNA reads TGTGCCAGCAGCCAAGATCATGTACAGACACCGAATTCCTACGAGCAGTACTTC.

V usage is TRBV30 and J usage is TRBJ1-4; D not resolved. Trimming took 0 bases from V and 3 from J, leaving 8 bases between them. The CDR3 length is 14 residues. The V gene's germline CDR1 is GTSNPN and CDR2 SVGIG (reference sequence). CDR3 nucleotide sequence: TGTGCCTGGAGTGTTTGGGGAGCTAATGAAAAACTGTTTTTT. It encodes CAWSVWGANEKLFF.

This chain uses TRBV6-5 with TRBJ2-7; TRBD1 matches 9 bases. There are 16 residues in the CDR3. Losses at the gene ends were 2 bases for V and 4 bases for J; bases not matched to a gene: 9. Per germline, CDR1 MNHEY and CDR2 SVGAGI. The CDR3 here is CASSYRFETGGYEQYF. CDR3 DNA sequence: TGTGCCAGCAGTTACCGTTTCGAGACAGGGGGGTACGAGCAGTACTTC.

The chain links TRBV29-1 to TRBJ1-2; D is perhaps TRBD1 (5 bases). This CDR3 comprises 15 residues. V lost 7 bases and J lost 1, with 19 bases in between. Germline CDR1 is SQVTM and CDR2 is ANQGSEA. CDR3 region: CSAGGGQGDNYGYTF. In DNA, the CDR3 is TGCAGCGCTGGGGGTGGGCAGGGAGATAACTATGGCTACACCTTC.

V usage is TRBV7-9 and J usage is TRBJ1-6; D might be TRBD1 (5 bases). The CDR3 sequence is 17 residues long. Germline loops: CDR1 SEHNR, CDR2 FQNEAQ (reference sequence). V was shortened by 5 bases and J by 0 bases, with 14 bases between the two germline ends. CDR3 in DNA: TGTGCCAGCAGCCCTAGGGGCCGAAGCTCCTATAATTCACCCCTCCACTTT. Its translation is CASSPRGRSSYNSPLHF. Filled out from reference TRBV7-9 and TRBJ1-6, the complete variable domain reads DTGVSQNPRHKITKRGQNVTFRCDPISEHNRLYWYRQTLGQGPEFLTYFQNEAQLEKSRLLSDRFSAERPKGSFSTLEIQRTEQGDSAMYLCASSPRGRSSYNSPLHFGNGTRLTVT.

V is TRBV18 and J is TRBJ1-4; D is unclear. This CDR3 is 12 amino acids long. Germline CDR1 reads KGHSH; CDR2 reads LQKENI. Trimming removed 4 bases at V and 8 bases at J, with 8 bases between. CDR3 DNA sequence: TGTGCCAGCTCACTAACAGAGGAAAAACTGTTTTTT. This translates into CASSLTEEKLFF.

The chain combines TRBV2 with TRBJ1-4, with TRBD1 as a possible D gene (5 bases). Germline CDR1 SNHLY, CDR2 FYNNEI. Between the trimmed V and J ends, which lost 0 bases and 17 bases, there was a span of 16 bases. The CDR3 runs to 13 residues. CDR3 DNA sequence: TGTGCCAGCAGTGAAGCGCTTCAGGGCAGGAGTTTTTTT. Its translation: CASSEALQGRSFF. Full variable domain (rest looked up from reference TRBV2 and TRBJ1-4): EPEVTQTPSHQVTQMGQEVILRCVPISNHLYFYWYRQILGQKVEFLVSFYNNEISEKSEIFDDQFSVERPDGSNFTLKIRSTKLEDSAMYFCASSEALQGRSFFGSGTQLSVL.

This chain joins TRBV7-9 and TRBJ1-4; D is uncertain. CDR1 and CDR2 (germline): SEHNR, FQNEAQ (reference sequence). Trimming stripped 2 bases from V and 10 bases from J, with 17 bases between. The CDR3 has 15 residues. CDR3 protein: CASSLTSQPNGKLFF. CDR3 DNA: TGTGCCAGCAGCTTAACATCCCAGCCAAACGGAAAACTGTTTTTT.